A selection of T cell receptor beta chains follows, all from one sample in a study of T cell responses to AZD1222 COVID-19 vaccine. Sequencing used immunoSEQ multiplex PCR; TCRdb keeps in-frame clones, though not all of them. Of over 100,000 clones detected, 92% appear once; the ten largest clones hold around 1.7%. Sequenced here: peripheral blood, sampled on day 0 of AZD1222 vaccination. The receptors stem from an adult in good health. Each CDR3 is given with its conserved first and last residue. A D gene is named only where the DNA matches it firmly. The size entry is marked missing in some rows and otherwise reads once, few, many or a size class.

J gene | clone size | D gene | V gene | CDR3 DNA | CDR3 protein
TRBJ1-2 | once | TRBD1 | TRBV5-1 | TGCGCCAGCAGCCTGGACAGGGGGCGCGATGGCTACACCTTC | CASSLDRGRDGYTF
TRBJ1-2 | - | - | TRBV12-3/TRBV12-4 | TGTGCCAGCAGTCCACAGGCTCACTATGGCTACACCTTC | CASSPQAHYGYTF
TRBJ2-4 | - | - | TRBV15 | TGTGCCACCAGCAGGCCCAATGGGATTCAGTACTTC | CATSRPNGIQYF
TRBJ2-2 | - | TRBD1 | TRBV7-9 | TGTGCCAGCAGCTTACGGGGCCAGGGGGCGACCGGGGAGCTGTTTTTT | CASSLRGQGATGELFF
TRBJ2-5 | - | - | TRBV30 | TGTGCCTGGAGTGAAATGGGAGAGACCCAGTACTTC | CAWSEMGETQYF
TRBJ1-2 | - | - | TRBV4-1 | TGCGCCAGCAGCCAAGGCGGGGGAACCTATGGCTACACCTTC | CASSQGGGTYGYTF
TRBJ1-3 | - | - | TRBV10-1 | TGCGCCAGCAGTGAGGGTACCTCTGGAAACACCATATATTTT | CASSEGTSGNTIYF
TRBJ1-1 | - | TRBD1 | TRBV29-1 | TGCAGCGTGAGAACTCAGGGGGACACTGAAGCTTTCTTT | CSVRTQGDTEAFF
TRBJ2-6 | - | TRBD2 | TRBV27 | TGTGCCAGCAGTTTTCTAGCGGGGGGTGGGGCCAACGTCCTGACTTTC | CASSFLAGGGANVLTF
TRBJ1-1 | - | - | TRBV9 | TGTGCCAGCAGCGTAGGAAGGGTATGGGGGAACACTGAAGCTTTCTTT | CASSVGRVWGNTEAFF
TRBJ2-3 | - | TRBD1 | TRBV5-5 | TGTGCCAGCAGCTTGGGGTCCCAACAGGGGGCGTTGACAGATACGCAGTATTTT | CASSLGSQQGALTDTQYF
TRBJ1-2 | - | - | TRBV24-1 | TGTGCCACCAGTGATTATACCGGCTATGGCTACACCTTC | CATSDYTGYGYTF
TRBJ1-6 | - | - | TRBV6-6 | TGTGCCAGCAGTTACGGGCAGGGAGCAAATTCACCCCTCCACTTT | CASSYGQGANSPLHF
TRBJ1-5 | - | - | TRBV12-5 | TGTGCTAGTGGTACCCAGGGAGGGTGGAATCAGCCCCAGCATTTT | CASGTQGGWNQPQHF
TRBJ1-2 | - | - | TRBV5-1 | TGCGCCAGCAGCTCAAGTCGGAGCGGCTACACCTTC | CASSSSRSGYTF
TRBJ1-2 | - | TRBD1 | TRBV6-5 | TGTGCCAGCAGTTCCACCGGGACAGACTATGGCTACACCTTC | CASSSTGTDYGYTF
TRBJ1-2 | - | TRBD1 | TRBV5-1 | TGCGCCAGCAGCCCACAGGGACAGAACCAAGACTATGGCTACACCTTC | CASSPQGQNQDYGYTF